Many counts were recorded for the clone carrying this TCR beta chain. The antigen is not known. The data stem from a study of T cells after yellow fever vaccination. The V and J ends lost 0 bases and 1 base respectively, with 13 bases between them. This CDR3 has 17 amino acids. Germline V lookup: CDR1 SGHTA, CDR2 FQGNSA. Each CDR3 protein gets one entry after TCRdb re-called the 5' RACE reads with MiXCR. The sample has under 150,000 distinct CDR3 sequences, 6.5% to 8.5% seen once. Broader study findings: On re-exposure, the response was weaker but peaked faster, at day 5 versus 15. Reappearance after the booster was observed for most primary-vaccination clones (96% CD4, around 90% CD8). Only a minor proportion of clonotypes was detected across both CD4 and CD8 compartments.

The chain links TRBV7-2 to TRBJ2-1; D not resolved. The specimen comprised CD4+ T cells sorted from PBMCs, sampled 5 days after the yellow fever booster vaccination. The TCR was taken from a man aged 25-45 years who received the YFV17D yellow fever vaccine. The CDR3 spells CASSLARRPRSYNEQFF. The CDR3 DNA sequence: TGTGCCAGCAGCTTAGCCAGGCGCCCGCGGTCCTACAATGAGCAGTTCTTC. The variable domain in full, with the rest retrieved from reference TRBV7-2 and TRBJ2-1, is GAGVSQSPSNKVTEKGKDVELRCDPISGHTALYWYRQSLGQGLEFLIYFQGNSAPDKSGLPSDRFSAERTGGSVSTLTIQRTQQEDSAVYLCASSLARRPRSYNEQFFGPGTRLTVL.